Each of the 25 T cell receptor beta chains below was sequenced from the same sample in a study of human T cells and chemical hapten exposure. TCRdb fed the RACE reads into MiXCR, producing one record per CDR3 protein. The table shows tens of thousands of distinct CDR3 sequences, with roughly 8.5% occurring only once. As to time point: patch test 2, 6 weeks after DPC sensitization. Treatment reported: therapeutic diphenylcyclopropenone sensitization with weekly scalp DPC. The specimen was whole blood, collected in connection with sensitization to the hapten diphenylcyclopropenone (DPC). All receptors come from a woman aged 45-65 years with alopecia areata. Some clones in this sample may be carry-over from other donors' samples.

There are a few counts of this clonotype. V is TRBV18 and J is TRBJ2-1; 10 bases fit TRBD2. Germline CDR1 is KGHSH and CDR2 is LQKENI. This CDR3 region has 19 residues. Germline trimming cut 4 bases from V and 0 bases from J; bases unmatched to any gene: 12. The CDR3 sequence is CASSRLAGAPPGSYNEQFF. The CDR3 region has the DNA TGTGCCAGCTCACGACTAGCGGGCGCACCCCCGGGCTCCTACAATGAGCAGTTCTTC.

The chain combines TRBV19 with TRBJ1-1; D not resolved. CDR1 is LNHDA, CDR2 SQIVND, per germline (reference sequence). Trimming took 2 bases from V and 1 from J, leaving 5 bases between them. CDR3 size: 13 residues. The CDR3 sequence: CASSIWANTEAFF. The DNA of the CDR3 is TGTGCCAGTAGTATATGGGCGAACACTGAAGCTTTCTTT. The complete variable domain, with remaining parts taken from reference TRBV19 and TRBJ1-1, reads DGGITQSPKYLFRKEGQNVTLSCEQNLNHDAMYWYRQDPGQGLRLIYYSQIVNDFQKGDIAEGYSVSREKKESFPLTVTSAQKNPTAFYLCASSIWANTEAFFGQGTRLTVV.

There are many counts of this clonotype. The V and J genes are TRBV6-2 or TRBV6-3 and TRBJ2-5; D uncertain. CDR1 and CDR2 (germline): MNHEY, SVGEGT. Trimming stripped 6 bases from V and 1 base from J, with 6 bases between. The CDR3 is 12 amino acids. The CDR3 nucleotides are TGTGCCAGCAGAACCCGCCAAGAGACCCAGTACTTC. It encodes CASRTRQETQYF.

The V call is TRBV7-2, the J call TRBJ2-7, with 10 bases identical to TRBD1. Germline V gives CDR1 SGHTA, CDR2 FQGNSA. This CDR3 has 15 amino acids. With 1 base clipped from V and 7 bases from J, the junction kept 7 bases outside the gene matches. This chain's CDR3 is CASSLGDRGFLEQYF. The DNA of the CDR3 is TGTGCCAGCAGCTTAGGGGACAGGGGCTTCTTGGAGCAGTACTTC.

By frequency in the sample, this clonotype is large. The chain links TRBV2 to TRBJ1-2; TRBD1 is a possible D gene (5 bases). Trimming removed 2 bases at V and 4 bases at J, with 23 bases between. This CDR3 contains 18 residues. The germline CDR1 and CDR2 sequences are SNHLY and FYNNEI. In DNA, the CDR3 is TGTGCCAGCAGTGAAACTAGGGCAGGGCCCCCAGTCCTCTATGGCTACACCTTC. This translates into CASSETRAGPPVLYGYTF.

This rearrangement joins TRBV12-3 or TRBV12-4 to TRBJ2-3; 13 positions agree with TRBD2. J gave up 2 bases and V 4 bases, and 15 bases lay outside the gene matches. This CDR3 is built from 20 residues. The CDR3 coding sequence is TGTGCCAGCAGTTCACCGGGACTAGCGGGGCACAAGTCTAACACAGATACGCAGTATTTT. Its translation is CASSSPGLAGHKSNTDTQYF.

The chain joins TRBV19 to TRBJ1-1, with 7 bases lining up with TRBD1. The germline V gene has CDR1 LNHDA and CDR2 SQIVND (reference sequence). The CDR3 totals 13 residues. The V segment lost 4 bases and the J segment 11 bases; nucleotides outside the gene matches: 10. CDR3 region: CASSRTGESSAFF. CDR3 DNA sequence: TGTGCCAGTAGTAGAACAGGGGAATCGTCGGCTTTCTTT.

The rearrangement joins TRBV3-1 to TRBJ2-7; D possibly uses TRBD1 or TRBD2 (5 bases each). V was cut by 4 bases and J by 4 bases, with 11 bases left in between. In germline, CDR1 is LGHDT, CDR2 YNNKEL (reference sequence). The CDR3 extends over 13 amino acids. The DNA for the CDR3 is TGTGCCAGCAGCCGGGACCGTCGGTACGAGCAGTACTTC. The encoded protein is CASSRDRRYEQYF.

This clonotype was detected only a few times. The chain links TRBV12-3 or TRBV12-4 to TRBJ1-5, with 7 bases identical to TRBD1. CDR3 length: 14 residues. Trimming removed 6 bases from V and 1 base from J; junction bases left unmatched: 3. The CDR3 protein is CASRKGQSNQPQHF. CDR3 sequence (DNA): TGTGCCAGCAGGAAGGGACAGAGCAATCAGCCCCAGCATTTT.

CDR3 coding DNA: TGTGCCAGCAGGAATAGGGGGGCTAGCACAGATACGCAGTATTTT. Translated: CASRNRGASTDTQYF. This rearrangement joins TRBV12-3 or TRBV12-4 to TRBJ2-3; D possibly matches TRBD1 or TRBD2 (6 bases each). Trimming left V 6 bases short and J 0 bases short, with 13 bases between. This CDR3 contains 15 residues.

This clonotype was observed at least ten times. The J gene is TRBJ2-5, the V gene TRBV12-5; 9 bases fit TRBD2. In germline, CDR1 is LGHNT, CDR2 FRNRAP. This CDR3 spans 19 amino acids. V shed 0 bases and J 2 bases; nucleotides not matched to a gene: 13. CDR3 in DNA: TGTGCTAGTGGTTTGGTTCAAGACGGGACTAGCTGGCCGCAAGAGACCCAGTACTTC. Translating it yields CASGLVQDGTSWPQETQYF.

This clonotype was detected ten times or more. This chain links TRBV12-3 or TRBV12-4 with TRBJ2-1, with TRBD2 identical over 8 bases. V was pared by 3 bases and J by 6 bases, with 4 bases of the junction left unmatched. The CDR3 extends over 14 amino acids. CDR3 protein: CASSFSGRGNEQFF. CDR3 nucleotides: TGTGCCAGCAGTTTTTCCGGGAGGGGCAATGAGCAGTTCTTC.

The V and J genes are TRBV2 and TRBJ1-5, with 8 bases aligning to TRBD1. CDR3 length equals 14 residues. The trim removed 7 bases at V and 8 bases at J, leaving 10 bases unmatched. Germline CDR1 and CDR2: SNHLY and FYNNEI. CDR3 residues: CASTLDRGLEPQHF. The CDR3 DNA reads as TGTGCCAGCACCTTAGACAGGGGCCTAGAGCCCCAGCATTTT.

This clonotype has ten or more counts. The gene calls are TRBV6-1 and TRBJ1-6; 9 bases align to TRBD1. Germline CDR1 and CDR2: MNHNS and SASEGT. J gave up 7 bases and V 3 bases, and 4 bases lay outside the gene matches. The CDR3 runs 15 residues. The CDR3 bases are TGTGCCAGCAGTGACACAGGGGGCAGGAATTCACCCCTCCACTTT. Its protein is CASSDTGGRNSPLHF.

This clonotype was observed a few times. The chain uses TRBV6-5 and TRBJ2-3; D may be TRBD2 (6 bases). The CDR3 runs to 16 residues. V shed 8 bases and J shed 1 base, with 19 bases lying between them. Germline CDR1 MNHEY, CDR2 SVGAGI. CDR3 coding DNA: TGTGCCAGCGGGTCGTGGCGGGGCGTCGGCACAGATACGCAGTATTTT. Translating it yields CASGSWRGVGTDTQYF.

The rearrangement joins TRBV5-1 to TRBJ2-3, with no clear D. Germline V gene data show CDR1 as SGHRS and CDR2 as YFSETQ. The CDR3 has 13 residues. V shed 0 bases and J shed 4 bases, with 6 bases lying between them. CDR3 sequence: CASSLAASDTQYF. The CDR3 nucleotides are TGCGCCAGCAGCTTGGCCGCTTCAGATACGCAGTATTTT.

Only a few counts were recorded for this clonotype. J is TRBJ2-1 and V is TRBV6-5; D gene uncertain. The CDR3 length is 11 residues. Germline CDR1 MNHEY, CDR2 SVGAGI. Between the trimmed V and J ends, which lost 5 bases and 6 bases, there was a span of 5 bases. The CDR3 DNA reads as TGTGCCAGCAGTATTCTCAATGAGCAGTTCTTC. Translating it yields CASSILNEQFF.

The CDR3 DNA follows: TGTGCCAGCAGCTTGCCCGGAGATACGCAGTATTTT. It encodes CASSLPGDTQYF. This chain links TRBV5-6 with TRBJ2-3, with D unclear. Looked up from germline, CDR1 is SGHDT and CDR2 is YYEEEE. The CDR3 has 12 amino acids. Trimming shortened V by 1 base and J by 5 bases, and 5 bases separated the two germline ends. Together with reference TRBV5-6 and TRBJ2-3, the CDR3 gives the full variable domain: DAGVTQSPTHLIKTRGQQVTLRCSPKSGHDTVSWYQQALGQGPQFIFQYYEEEERQRGNFPDRFSGHQFPNYSSELNVNALLLGDSALYLCASSLPGDTQYFGPGTRLTVL.

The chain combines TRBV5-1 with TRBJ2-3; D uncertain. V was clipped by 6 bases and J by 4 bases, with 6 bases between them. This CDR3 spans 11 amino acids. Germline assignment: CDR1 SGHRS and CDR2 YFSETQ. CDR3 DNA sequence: TGCGCCAGCAAACGTGCAGATACGCAGTATTTT. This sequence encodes CASKRADTQYF.

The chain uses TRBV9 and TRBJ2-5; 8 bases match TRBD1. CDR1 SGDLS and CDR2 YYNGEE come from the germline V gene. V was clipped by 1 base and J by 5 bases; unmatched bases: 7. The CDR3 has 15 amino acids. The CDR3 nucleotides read TGTGCCAGCAGCGTATCAGGGGGCATGGGGGAGACCCAGTACTTC. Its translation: CASSVSGGMGETQYF.

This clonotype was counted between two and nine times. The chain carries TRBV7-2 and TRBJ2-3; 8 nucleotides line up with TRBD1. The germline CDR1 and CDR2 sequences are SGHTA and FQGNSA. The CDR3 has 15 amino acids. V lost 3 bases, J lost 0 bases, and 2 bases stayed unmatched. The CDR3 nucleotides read TGTGCCAGCAGCTTTGACAGGGGTAGCACAGATACGCAGTATTTT. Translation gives CASSFDRGSTDTQYF.

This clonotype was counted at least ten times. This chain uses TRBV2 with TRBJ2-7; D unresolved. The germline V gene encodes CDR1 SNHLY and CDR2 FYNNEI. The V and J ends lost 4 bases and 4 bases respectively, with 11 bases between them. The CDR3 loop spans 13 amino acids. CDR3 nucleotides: TGTGCCAGCAGTGTGCGTCCAGTTTACGAGCAGTACTTC. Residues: CASSVRPVYEQYF.

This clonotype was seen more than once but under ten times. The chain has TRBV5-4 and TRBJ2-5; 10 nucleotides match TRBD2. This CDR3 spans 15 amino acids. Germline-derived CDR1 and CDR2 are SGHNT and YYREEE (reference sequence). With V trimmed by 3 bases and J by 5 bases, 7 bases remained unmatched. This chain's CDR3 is CASSSEGLASETQYF. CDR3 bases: TGTGCCAGCAGCTCGGAGGGACTAGCGAGTGAGACCCAGTACTTC. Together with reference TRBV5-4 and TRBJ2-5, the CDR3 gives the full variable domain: ETGVTQSPTHLIKTRGQQVTLRCSSQSGHNTVSWYQQALGQGPQFIFQYYREEENGRGNFPPRFSGLQFPNYSSELNVNALELDDSALYLCASSSEGLASETQYFGPGTRLLVL.

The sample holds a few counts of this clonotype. The CDR3 reads CASSQEDPNYGYTF. Here the CDR3 DNA reads TGTGCCAGCAGCCAAGAGGACCCGAACTATGGCTACACCTTC. The chain combines TRBV3-1 with TRBJ1-2; D not certain. Germline loops: CDR1 LGHDT, CDR2 YNNKEL (reference sequence). The CDR3 is 14 amino acids. Trimming shortened V by 0 bases and J by 2 bases, and 7 bases separated the two germline ends.

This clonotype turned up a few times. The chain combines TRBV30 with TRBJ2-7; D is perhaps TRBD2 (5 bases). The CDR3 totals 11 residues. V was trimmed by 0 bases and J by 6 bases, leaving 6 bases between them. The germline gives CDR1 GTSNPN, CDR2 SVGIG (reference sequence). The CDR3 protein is CAWSVGGEQYF. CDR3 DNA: TGTGCCTGGAGTGTAGGAGGCGAGCAGTACTTC.